The clone carrying this T cell receptor beta chain was observed at least ten times. Its target is not known. TCRdb reprocessed the reads via MiXCR and lists one record per CDR3 protein. The table lists 560,000 or so distinct CDR3 sequences, more than 15% of them singletons. The sample belongs to a study of T cell repertoires in cytomegalovirus infection. Looking at the study overall: Based on public TCR beta signatures, there were indications of CMV infection and of a matching HLA type. Study conclusions and caveats: In two of eight donors, the top clonotype was HLA-C-restricted CMV-specific. Individuals carrying CMV plus the relevant HLA were identified by cumulative frequency of public TCR beta families.

Germline values: CDR1 MNHEY, CDR2 SMNVEV (reference sequence). The CDR3 extends over 15 amino acids. Trimming removed 7 bases from V and 0 bases from J, with 13 bases in between. Sample: CD8+ T cells from PBMCs. The TCR sequence derives from a human donor in good health (CMV status not recorded). Some clones in this sample may be carry-over from other donors' samples. The chain couples TRBV27 to TRBJ1-5; D is unclear. Here the CDR3 DNA reads TGTGCCAGCAAGTCTCTCATGTATAGCAATCAGCCCCAGCATTTT. This gives the protein CASKSLMYSNQPQHF.